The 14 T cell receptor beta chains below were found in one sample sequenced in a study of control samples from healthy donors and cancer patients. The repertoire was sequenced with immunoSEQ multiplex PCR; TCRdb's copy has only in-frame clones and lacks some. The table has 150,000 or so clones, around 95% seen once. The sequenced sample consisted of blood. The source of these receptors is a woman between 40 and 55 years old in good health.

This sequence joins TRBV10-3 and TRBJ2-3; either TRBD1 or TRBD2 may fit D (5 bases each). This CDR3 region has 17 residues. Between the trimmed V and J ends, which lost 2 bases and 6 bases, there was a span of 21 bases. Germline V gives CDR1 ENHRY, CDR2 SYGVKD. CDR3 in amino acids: CAISEGGTQGWRDTQYF. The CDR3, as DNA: TGTGCCATCAGTGAGGGGGGTACGCAGGGATGGAGGGATACGCAGTATTTT.

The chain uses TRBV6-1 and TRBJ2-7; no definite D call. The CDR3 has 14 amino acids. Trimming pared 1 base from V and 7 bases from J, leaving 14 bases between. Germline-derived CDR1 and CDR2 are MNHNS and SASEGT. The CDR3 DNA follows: TGTGCCAGCAGTGAAGTGGCCCGGCGTTTGGAGCAGTACTTC. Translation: CASSEVARRLEQYF.

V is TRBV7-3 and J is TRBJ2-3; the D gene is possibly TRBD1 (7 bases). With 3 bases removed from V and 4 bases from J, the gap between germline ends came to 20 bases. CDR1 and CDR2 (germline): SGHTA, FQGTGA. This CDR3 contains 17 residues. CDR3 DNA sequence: TGTGCCAGCAGCTTCGTCGGAGGGGGCGTAGGCGCAGATACGCAGTATTTT. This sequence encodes CASSFVGGGVGADTQYF.

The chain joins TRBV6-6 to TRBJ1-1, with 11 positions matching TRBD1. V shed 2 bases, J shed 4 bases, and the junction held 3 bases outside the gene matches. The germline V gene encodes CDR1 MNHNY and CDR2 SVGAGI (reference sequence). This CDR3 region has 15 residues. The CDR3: CASSYGQGAITEAFF. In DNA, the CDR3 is TGTGCCAGCAGTTACGGACAGGGGGCTATCACTGAAGCTTTCTTT.

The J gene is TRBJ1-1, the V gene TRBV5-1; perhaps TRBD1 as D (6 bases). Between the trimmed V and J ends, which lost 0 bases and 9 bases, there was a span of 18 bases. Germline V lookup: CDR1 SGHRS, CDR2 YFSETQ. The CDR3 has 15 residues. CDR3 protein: CASSLGFSGGQKAFF. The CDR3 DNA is TGCGCCAGCAGCTTGGGTTTTTCCGGGGGGCAAAAAGCTTTCTTT.

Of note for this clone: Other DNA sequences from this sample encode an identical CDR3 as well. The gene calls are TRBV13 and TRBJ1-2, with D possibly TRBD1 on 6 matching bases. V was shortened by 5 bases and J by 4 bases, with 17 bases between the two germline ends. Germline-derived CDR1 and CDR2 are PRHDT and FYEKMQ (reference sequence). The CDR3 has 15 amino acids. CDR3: CASSQGRGAGYGYTF. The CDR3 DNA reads TGTGCCAGCAGCCAGGGTCGGGGGGCAGGCTATGGCTACACCTTC.

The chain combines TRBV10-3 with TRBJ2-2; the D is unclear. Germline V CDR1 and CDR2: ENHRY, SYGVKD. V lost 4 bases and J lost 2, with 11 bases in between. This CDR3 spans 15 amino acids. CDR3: CAISGVSPNTGELFF. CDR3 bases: TGTGCCATCAGTGGGGTCTCGCCTAACACCGGGGAGCTGTTTTTT.

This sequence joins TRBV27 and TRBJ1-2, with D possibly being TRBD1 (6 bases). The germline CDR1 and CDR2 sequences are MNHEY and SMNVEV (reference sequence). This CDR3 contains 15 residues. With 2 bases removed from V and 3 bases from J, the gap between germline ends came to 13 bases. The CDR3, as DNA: TGTGCCAGCAGTTTAAAACAGGGCAGTCACTATGGCTACACCTTC. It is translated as CASSLKQGSHYGYTF.

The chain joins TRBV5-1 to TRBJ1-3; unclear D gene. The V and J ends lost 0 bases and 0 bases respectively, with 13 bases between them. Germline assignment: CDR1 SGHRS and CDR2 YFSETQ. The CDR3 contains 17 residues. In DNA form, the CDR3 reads TGCGCCAGCAGCTTGGAGGGAGCGGCGAGCTCTGGAAACACCATATATTTT. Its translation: CASSLEGAASSGNTIYF. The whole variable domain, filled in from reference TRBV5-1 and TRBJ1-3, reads KAGVTQTPRYLIKTRGQQVTLSCSPISGHRSVSWYQQTPGQGLQFLFEYFSETQRNKGNFPGRFSGRQFSNSRSEMNVSTLELGDSALYLCASSLEGAASSGNTIYFGEGSWLTVV.

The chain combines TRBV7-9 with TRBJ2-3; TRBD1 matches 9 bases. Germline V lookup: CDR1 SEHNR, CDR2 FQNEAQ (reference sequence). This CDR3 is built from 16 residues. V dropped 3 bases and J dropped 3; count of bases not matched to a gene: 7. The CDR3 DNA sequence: TGTGCCAGCAGCTTTTACAGGGGGCACTGGACAGATACGCAGTATTTT. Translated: CASSFYRGHWTDTQYF. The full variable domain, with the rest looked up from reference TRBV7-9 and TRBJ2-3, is DTGVSQNPRHKITKRGQNVTFRCDPISEHNRLYWYRQTLGQGPEFLTYFQNEAQLEKSRLLSDRFSAERPKGSFSTLEIQRTEQGDSAMYLCASSFYRGHWTDTQYFGPGTRLTVL.

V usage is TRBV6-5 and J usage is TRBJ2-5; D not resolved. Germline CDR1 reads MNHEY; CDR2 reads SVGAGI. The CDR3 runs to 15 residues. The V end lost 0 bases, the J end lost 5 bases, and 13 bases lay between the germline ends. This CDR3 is CASSYSLGRRETQYF. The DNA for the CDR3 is TGTGCCAGCAGTTACTCGTTAGGGCGCAGGGAGACCCAGTACTTC.

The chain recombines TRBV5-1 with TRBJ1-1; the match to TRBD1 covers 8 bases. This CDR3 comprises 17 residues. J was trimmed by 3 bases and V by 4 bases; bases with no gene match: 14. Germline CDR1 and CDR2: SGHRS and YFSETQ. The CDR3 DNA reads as TGCGCCAGCAGCCCGACAGGGGTCAACCGGGGAGACACTGAAGCTTTCTTT. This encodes CASSPTGVNRGDTEAFF. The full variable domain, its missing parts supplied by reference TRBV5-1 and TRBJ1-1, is KAGVTQTPRYLIKTRGQQVTLSCSPISGHRSVSWYQQTPGQGLQFLFEYFSETQRNKGNFPGRFSGRQFSNSRSEMNVSTLELGDSALYLCASSPTGVNRGDTEAFFGQGTRLTVV.

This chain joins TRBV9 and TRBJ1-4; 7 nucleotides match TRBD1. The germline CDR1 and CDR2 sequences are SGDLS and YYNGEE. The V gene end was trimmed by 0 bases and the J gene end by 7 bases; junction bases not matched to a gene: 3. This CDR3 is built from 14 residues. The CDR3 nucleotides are TGTGCCAGCAGCGTAGCGGCAGGGGGTGAAAAACTGTTTTTT. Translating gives CASSVAAGGEKLFF.

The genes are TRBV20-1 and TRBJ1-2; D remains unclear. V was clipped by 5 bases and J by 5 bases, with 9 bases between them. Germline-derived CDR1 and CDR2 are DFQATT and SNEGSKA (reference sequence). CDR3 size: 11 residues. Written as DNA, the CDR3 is TGCAGTGCTCCAAGAGAATATGGCTACACCTTC. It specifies CSAPREYGYTF.